These 9 T cell receptor beta chains share one sample of origin, sequenced in a study of blood T cell repertoires in COVID-19. Clones were read by immunoSEQ multiplex PCR, and TCRdb kept only the in-frame ones, dropping some. The sample has about 240,000 clones, about four fifths seen once; the top ten hold over 8%. Input material: peripheral blood. These receptors all come from a woman of 80 years or more with acute or convalescent COVID-19.

The CDR3 spells CASSQGGSSGTGELFF. The CDR3, as DNA: TGTGCCAGCAGCCAAGGAGGGAGCTCAGGCACCGGGGAGCTGTTTTTT. The chain joins TRBV3-1 (or the pseudogene TRBV3-2) to TRBJ2-2; maybe TRBD2 (5 bases). The length of the CDR3 is 16 residues. Germline assignment: CDR1 LGHDT and CDR2 YNNKEL (reference sequence). The V gene lost 1 base and the J gene lost 4 bases, with 13 bases spanning the gap.

The genes are TRBV29-1 and TRBJ2-3; the D is unclear. V was cut by 1 base and J by 1 base, with 6 bases left in between. This CDR3 is 13 amino acids long. The germline CDR1 and CDR2 sequences are SQVTM and ANQGSEA. In nucleotides, the CDR3 is TGCAGCGTTGAAGGGTCAGGCACAGATACGCAGTATTTT. Its translation is CSVEGSGTDTQYF.

The gene calls are TRBV28 and TRBJ1-3, with D perhaps matching TRBD1 (6 bases). V lost 3 bases and J 4 bases, leaving 19 bases between the germline ends. Germline V gene data show CDR1 as MDHEN and CDR2 as SYDVKM. This CDR3 has 17 residues. The CDR3 is CASSLGATRGLGNTIYF. The CDR3 DNA reads TGTGCCAGCAGTTTGGGGGCCACCAGGGGCTTAGGAAACACCATATATTTT. The full variable domain, with the rest looked up from reference TRBV28 and TRBJ1-3, is DVKVTQSSRYLVKRTGEKVFLECVQDMDHENMFWYRQDPGLGLRLIYFSYDVKMKEKGDIPEGYSVSREKKERFSLILESASTNQTSMYLCASSLGATRGLGNTIYFGEGSWLTVV.

V gene TRBV24-1 combines with J gene TRBJ2-2; 7 bases match TRBD2. The CDR3 covers 12 residues. The V and J ends lost 6 bases and 6 bases, in that order; junction bases with no gene match: 0. Germline V gives CDR1 KGHDR, CDR2 SFDVKD. CDR3 protein: CATSRGAGELFF. The CDR3 DNA sequence: TGTGCCACCAGTCGGGGGGCCGGGGAGCTGTTTTTT.

This clone was detected only a few times. Here the CDR3 reads CASSTVSGGGSYNEQFF. The CDR3 region has the DNA TGTGCCAGCAGCACCGTTAGCGGGGGGGGCTCCTACAATGAGCAGTTCTTC. The V and J genes are TRBV11-2 and TRBJ2-1, with 11 bases lining up with TRBD2. The CDR3 has 17 residues. Trimming removed 5 bases from V and 0 bases from J; junction bases left unmatched: 6. CDR1 is SGHAT and CDR2 is FQNNGV in the germline V gene.

This rearrangement joins TRBV11-2 to TRBJ1-6, with 8 positions matching TRBD1. The CDR3 extends over 16 amino acids. From germline, CDR1 is SGHAT and CDR2 FQNNGV. J was trimmed by 8 bases and V by 0 bases; bases with no gene match: 6. Here the CDR3 DNA reads TGTGCCAGCAGCTTAGATGGGACAGGAGGGGATTCACCCCTCCACTTT. Its translation: CASSLDGTGGDSPLHF.

This clone was found a few times. J is TRBJ1-3 and V is TRBV3-1 (or the pseudogene TRBV3-2), with D perhaps matching TRBD1 (5 bases). Trimming took 1 base from V and 5 from J, leaving 12 bases between them. Germline V lookup: CDR1 LGHDT, CDR2 YNNKEL (reference sequence). The CDR3 has 15 amino acids. In nucleotides, the CDR3 is TGTGCCAGCAGCCAAGTGGGGCAGTCGCGAAACACCATATATTTT. Its translation: CASSQVGQSRNTIYF.

This clone has just one count. J is TRBJ2-3 and V is TRBV6-5; D perhaps matches TRBD1 (6 bases). Germline CDR1 reads MNHEY; CDR2 reads SVGAGI. The CDR3 is made up of 13 amino acids. Trimming stripped 4 bases from V and 4 bases from J, with 9 bases between. The CDR3 spells CASSSRGPDTQYF. Written as DNA, the CDR3 is TGTGCCAGCAGTTCCAGGGGACCAGATACGCAGTATTTT.

The chain is built from TRBV7-9 and TRBJ2-7; a possible D gene is TRBD2 (7 bases). Trimming pared 2 bases from V and 9 bases from J, leaving 8 bases between. Germline V gene data show CDR1 as SEHNR and CDR2 as FQNEAQ (reference sequence). The CDR3 consists of 11 residues. For the CDR3, the DNA is TGTGCCAGCAGCTTACGGGGGGCGCAGTACTTC. It yields the protein CASSLRGAQYF.